These 2 T cell receptor beta chains share one sample of origin, sequenced in a study of T cells in Graves' hyperthyroidism and ophthalmopathy. TCR beta CDR3 region amplification was performed from RNA transcripts. First-round RT-PCR targeting the TCR CDR3 was performed with the HTBI primer set. A single record per CDR3 protein comes from TCRdb applying MiXCR to the multiplex PCR reads. The table shows around 420,000 distinct CDR3 sequences, with approximately 15% occurring only once. Sequencing used blood. Every receptor here comes from a woman aged 18-29 years with Graves' hyperthyroidism.

This clonotype was counted ten times or more. This chain links TRBV19 with TRBJ2-4; 9 bases agree with TRBD2. The CDR3 totals 17 residues. Per the germline V gene, CDR1 is LNHDA and CDR2 is SQIVND (reference sequence). V lost 3 bases, J lost 0 bases, and 6 bases stayed unmatched. The CDR3 region is CASSIAASGVAKNIQYF. DNA for the CDR3: TGTGCCAGTAGTATCGCGGCTAGCGGGGTAGCCAAAAACATTCAGTACTTC. The variable domain in full, completed from reference TRBV19 and TRBJ2-4, reads DGGITQSPKYLFRKEGQNVTLSCEQNLNHDAMYWYRQDPGQGLRLIYYSQIVNDFQKGDIAEGYSVSREKKESFPLTVTSAQKNPTAFYLCASSIAASGVAKNIQYFGAGTRLSVL.

This clonotype appeared a few times. The chain has TRBV27 and TRBJ2-2, with D perhaps being TRBD1 or TRBD2 (5 bases each). Trimming took off 6 bases at V and 0 bases at J, with 17 bases between the two ends. This CDR3 comprises 17 residues. Germline V gene sequence: CDR1 MNHEY, CDR2 SMNVEV (reference sequence). The CDR3, as DNA: TGTGCCAGCAGCACTTTGGTGGGGGTTGCGAACACCGGGGAGCTGTTTTTT. Translating it yields CASSTLVGVANTGELFF.